Each of the 26 T cell receptor beta chains below was sequenced from the same sample in a study of blood T cell repertoires in COVID-19. The table came from immunoSEQ multiplex PCR; TCRdb's copy has only in-frame clones and leaves some out. The table lists approximately 120,000 clones, 80% to 85% of them singletons. The sequenced material came from PBMCs or T cells enriched from blood (not recorded which). Every receptor here comes from a man between 25 and 39 years old who had recovered from COVID-19.

This sequence joins TRBV5-4 and TRBJ2-5; a possible D gene is TRBD1 (6 bases). The germline CDR1 and CDR2 sequences are SGHNT and YYREEE (reference sequence). With 3 bases removed from V and 5 bases from J, the gap between germline ends came to 17 bases. The CDR3 has 15 residues. CDR3 in DNA: TGTGCCAGCAGCTCATCCTCGGACAGTCGGGAGACCCAGTACTTC. It codes for CASSSSSDSRETQYF.

V and J are TRBV5-6 and TRBJ1-3; 7 bases agree with TRBD1. The CDR3 has 16 amino acids. From germline, CDR1 is SGHDT and CDR2 YYEEEE. J gave up 0 bases and V 5 bases, and 8 bases lay outside the gene matches. The CDR3 reads CASRHGTDNSGNTIYF. CDR3 DNA: TGTGCCAGCAGGCATGGGACAGACAACTCTGGAAACACCATATATTTT.

V and J are TRBV29-1 and TRBJ2-7, with a tentative D call TRBD1 (6 bases). This CDR3 has 12 residues. Germline V gives CDR1 SQVTM, CDR2 ANQGSEA. V lost 6 bases and J 3 bases, leaving 12 bases between the germline ends. CDR3 DNA sequence: TGCAGCGTAGTTACAGGGAGCTACGAGCAGTACTTC. Protein: CSVVTGSYEQYF.

The chain joins TRBV11-1 to TRBJ1-2; D unclear. Trimming cost V 3 bases and J 2 bases, with 7 bases left between them. Germline-derived CDR1 and CDR2 are SGHAT and FQDESV (reference sequence). The CDR3 has 13 residues. CDR3 residues: CASSLETNYGYTF. The CDR3 coding sequence is TGTGCCAGCAGCTTGGAGACGAACTATGGCTACACCTTC.

The genes are TRBV7-9 and TRBJ1-6; possibly TRBD1 for D (5 bases). Germline V gives CDR1 SEHNR, CDR2 FQNEAQ (reference sequence). The germline V and J ends were trimmed by 11 bases and 3 bases, with 14 bases remaining between them. This CDR3 is built from 14 residues. The CDR3 DNA follows: TGTGCCGCCAGGGAGGGACTCTATAATTCACCCCTCCACTTT. Translating it yields CAAREGLYNSPLHF.

The CDR3 DNA follows: TGCGCCAGCAGCTTGGGTGACAGGGGGCAAAGCACTGAAGCTTTCTTT. It translates to CASSLGDRGQSTEAFF. The chain has TRBV5-1 and TRBJ1-1; 10 bases map to TRBD1. Germline V lookup: CDR1 SGHRS, CDR2 YFSETQ. The CDR3 spans 16 residues. V shed 0 bases and J 4 bases; nucleotides not matched to a gene: 6.

The chain is built from TRBV5-4 and TRBJ1-2; D is perhaps TRBD1 (5 bases). The CDR3 runs 13 residues. Germline V gene lookup returns CDR1 SGHNT and CDR2 YYREEE (reference sequence). With 5 bases removed from V and 2 bases from J, the gap between germline ends came to 10 bases. The CDR3, as DNA: TGTGCCAGCAGAAGTCAGGGAAACTATGGCTACACCTTC. Translation: CASRSQGNYGYTF.

This chain joins TRBV2 and TRBJ1-3, with D uncertain. The CDR3 totals 15 residues. The V and J ends lost 0 bases and 0 bases respectively, with 6 bases between them. CDR1 is SNHLY and CDR2 is FYNNEI in the germline V gene. The DNA for the CDR3 is TGTGCCAGCAGTGAAGCTGACATCTCTGGAAACACCATATATTTT. Protein: CASSEADISGNTIYF. Combining the CDR3 with reference TRBV2 and TRBJ1-3 gives the whole variable domain EPEVTQTPSHQVTQMGQEVILRCVPISNHLYFYWYRQILGQKVEFLVSFYNNEISEKSEIFDDQFSVERPDGSNFTLKIRSTKLEDSAMYFCASSEADISGNTIYFGEGSWLTVV.

This clone was counted at least ten times. The chain links TRBV12-3 or TRBV12-4 to TRBJ2-7; a weak D match, TRBD1 (6 bases). The CDR3 runs to 12 residues. V was shortened by 0 bases and J by 6 bases, with 6 bases between the two germline ends. The chain's CDR3 is CASSLARGEQYF. The CDR3 coding sequence is TGTGCCAGCAGTTTAGCCAGGGGCGAGCAGTACTTC.

This chain links TRBV6-1 with TRBJ2-5; 8 nucleotides match TRBD2. The germline V gene has CDR1 MNHNS and CDR2 SASEGT. The CDR3 is made up of 15 amino acids. The V and J ends lost 5 bases and 4 bases, in that order; junction bases with no gene match: 9. CDR3 in amino acids: CASSQNGRAGETQYF. In DNA, the CDR3 is TGTGCCAGCAGTCAGAACGGGAGGGCCGGAGAGACCCAGTACTTC.

The chain joins TRBV11-2 to TRBJ2-7; 7 nucleotides match TRBD1. From germline, CDR1 is SGHAT and CDR2 FQNNGV. The junction had 2 bases not matched to a gene; V was cut back by 4 bases and J by 2 bases. CDR3 size: 13 residues. The CDR3 region is CASSSDRAYEQYF. CDR3 nucleotides: TGTGCCAGCAGCTCTGACAGGGCCTACGAGCAGTACTTC.

This clone was observed once. The CDR3 DNA follows: TGTGCCAGCAGTGAAGCAACTGTTCTAACGGGAAAACTGTTTTTT. Translated, it gives CASSEATVLTGKLFF. The V and J genes are TRBV6-1 and TRBJ1-4, with unresolved D. This CDR3 comprises 15 residues. In germline, CDR1 is MNHNS, CDR2 SASEGT. V shed 0 bases and J shed 10 bases, with 15 bases lying between them.

The V and J genes are TRBV19 and TRBJ2-5; the D gene is possibly TRBD2 (5 bases). Germline CDR1 and CDR2: LNHDA and SQIVND (reference sequence). Trimming stripped 5 bases from V and 5 bases from J, with 15 bases between. The CDR3 runs 14 residues. The CDR3 protein is CASSLWPEGETQYF. The CDR3 bases are TGTGCCAGTAGTCTCTGGCCCGAGGGTGAGACCCAGTACTTC. The whole variable domain, remainder taken from reference TRBV19 and TRBJ2-5, is DGGITQSPKYLFRKEGQNVTLSCEQNLNHDAMYWYRQDPGQGLRLIYYSQIVNDFQKGDIAEGYSVSREKKESFPLTVTSAQKNPTAFYLCASSLWPEGETQYFGPGTRLLVL.

The chain is built from TRBV29-1 and TRBJ1-3; 11 bases line up with TRBD1. Per germline, CDR1 SQVTM and CDR2 ANQGSEA. This CDR3 is 14 amino acids long. DNA for the CDR3: TGCAGAACCCCCGGGACAGGGGGTCGAAACACCATATATTTT. Its protein product is CRTPGTGGRNTIYF.

This chain joins TRBV16 and TRBJ1-1; D unclear. This CDR3 is 14 amino acids long. In germline, CDR1 is KGHSY, CDR2 FQNENV. Trimming took 8 bases from V and 4 from J, leaving 17 bases between them. This chain's CDR3 is CASGEGLGGTEAFF. DNA for the CDR3: TGTGCCAGCGGGGAAGGACTAGGTGGCACTGAAGCTTTCTTT.

CDR3 protein: CASSRGTGGTEAFF. CDR3 bases: TGTGCCAGCAGCCGTGGGACAGGGGGAACTGAAGCTTTCTTT. This chain uses TRBV3-1 (or the pseudogene TRBV3-2) with TRBJ1-1; 11 bases are a match to TRBD1. The ends lost 4 bases at V and 5 bases at J; junction bases unmatched: 3. This CDR3 has 14 residues. CDR1 and CDR2 from the germline V gene are LGHDT and YNNKEL (reference sequence).

The chain couples TRBV6-4 to TRBJ2-1, with D possibly matching TRBD2 (5 bases). Between the trimmed V and J ends, which lost 5 bases and 9 bases, there was a span of 14 bases. The germline V gene encodes CDR1 MRHNA and CDR2 SNTAGT. This CDR3 comprises 13 residues. This CDR3 is CASSPGPRAEQFF. The CDR3 nucleotides read TGTGCCAGCAGTCCCGGCCCGCGGGCTGAGCAGTTCTTC.

The J gene is TRBJ1-5, the V gene TRBV7-2; D is unclear. Germline CDR1 and CDR2: SGHTA and FQGNSA. This CDR3 is built from 17 residues. V lost 0 bases and J lost 2, with 14 bases in between. The DNA of the CDR3 is TGTGCCAGCAGCTTAGCGCTAATGGGAGGCGGCAATCAGCCCCAGCATTTT. Its protein product is CASSLALMGGGNQPQHF.

V and J are TRBV25-1 and TRBJ2-3, with D hard to call. Trimming left V 1 base short and J 2 bases short, with 10 bases between. CDR1 MGHDK and CDR2 SYGVNS come from the germline V gene. The CDR3 has 15 residues. CDR3 amino acids: CASSESKGATDTQYF. The CDR3 coding sequence is TGTGCCAGCAGTGAATCCAAAGGAGCCACAGATACGCAGTATTTT. Using reference TRBV25-1 and TRBJ2-3 for the parts outside the CDR3, the full variable domain is EADIYQTPRYLVIGTGKKITLECSQTMGHDKMYWYQQDPGMELHLIHYSYGVNSTEKGDLSSESTVSRIRTEHFPLTLESARPSHTSQYLCASSESKGATDTQYFGPGTRLTVL.

V gene TRBV2 combines with J gene TRBJ1-5; D may be TRBD1 (5 bases). This CDR3 comprises 13 residues. In germline, CDR1 is SNHLY, CDR2 FYNNEI. V was cut by 10 bases and J by 2 bases, with 12 bases left in between. CDR3 region: CAISGARNQPQHF. CDR3 coding DNA: TGTGCCATCTCTGGGGCGCGCAATCAGCCCCAGCATTTT.

The chain combines TRBV23-1 with TRBJ1-2; 7 bases map to TRBD1. TRBV23-1 falls under the ORF class, with uncertain function. Losses at the gene ends were 4 bases for V and 6 bases for J; bases not matched to a gene: 17. CDR3 size: 17 residues. CDR3 region: CASSPSRGRSRTNGYTF. The CDR3 DNA is TGCGCCAGCAGTCCCTCGAGGGGGCGCAGTAGGACAAATGGCTACACCTTC.

The chain employs TRBV5-4 and TRBJ2-1, with 10 bases aligning to TRBD2. The CDR3 covers 17 residues. Germline values: CDR1 SGHNT, CDR2 YYREEE (reference sequence). With V trimmed by 6 bases and J by 0 bases, 9 bases remained unmatched. The CDR3 bases are TGTGCCAGCACCGTGGGCGGGACTAGCGACTCCTACAATGAGCAGTTCTTC. Its translation: CASTVGGTSDSYNEQFF.

The V call is TRBV12-5, the J call TRBJ1-1; D is unclear. Germline-derived CDR1 and CDR2 are LGHNT and FRNRAP. The CDR3 is 13 residues long. V shed 1 base and J shed 1 base, with 4 bases lying between them. The CDR3 sequence is CASGLGQNTEAFF. As DNA, the CDR3 is TGTGCTAGTGGTTTGGGACAGAACACTGAAGCTTTCTTT.

This chain uses TRBV5-6 with TRBJ1-1; D is unresolved. Germline CDR1 and CDR2: SGHDT and YYEEEE. V lost 0 bases to trimming and J lost 5 bases, with 8 bases between them. This CDR3 contains 13 residues. Here the CDR3 DNA reads TGTGCCAGCAGCTTGGTGGCCCAAACTGAAGCTTTCTTT. It translates to CASSLVAQTEAFF.

The CDR3 is CASSVDRAKNTGELFF. DNA of the CDR3: TGTGCCAGTAGTGTCGACAGGGCGAAGAACACCGGGGAGCTGTTTTTT. The gene calls are TRBV19 and TRBJ2-2; TRBD1 agrees at 7 bases. The CDR3 spans 16 residues. V shed 5 bases and J 1 base; nucleotides not matched to a gene: 7. Germline assignment: CDR1 LNHDA and CDR2 SQIVND (reference sequence).

The V gene is TRBV24-1, the J gene TRBJ2-5; no firm D call. The CDR3 consists of 12 residues. V was cut by 9 bases and J by 5 bases, with 12 bases left in between. Germline V gene sequence: CDR1 KGHDR, CDR2 SFDVKD. The CDR3 DNA sequence: TGTGCCACCGCCGACGAACAGGAGACCCAGTACTTC. Translation gives CATADEQETQYF.